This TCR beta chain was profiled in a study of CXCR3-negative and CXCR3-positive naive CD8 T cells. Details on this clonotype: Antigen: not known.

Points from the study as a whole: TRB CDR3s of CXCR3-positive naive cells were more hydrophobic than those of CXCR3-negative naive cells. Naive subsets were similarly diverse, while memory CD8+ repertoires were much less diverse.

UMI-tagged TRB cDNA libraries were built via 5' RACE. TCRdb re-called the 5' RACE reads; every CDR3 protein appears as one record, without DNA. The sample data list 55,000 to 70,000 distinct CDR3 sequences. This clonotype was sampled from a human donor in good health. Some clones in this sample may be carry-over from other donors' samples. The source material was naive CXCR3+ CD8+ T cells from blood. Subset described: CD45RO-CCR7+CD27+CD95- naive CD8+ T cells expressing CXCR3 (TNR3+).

CDR3 sequence: CASSSTNTEAFF. The rearrangement joins TRBV9 to TRBJ1-1. Germline V gene sequence: CDR1 SGDLS, CDR2 YYNGEE. The CDR3 has 12 amino acids.